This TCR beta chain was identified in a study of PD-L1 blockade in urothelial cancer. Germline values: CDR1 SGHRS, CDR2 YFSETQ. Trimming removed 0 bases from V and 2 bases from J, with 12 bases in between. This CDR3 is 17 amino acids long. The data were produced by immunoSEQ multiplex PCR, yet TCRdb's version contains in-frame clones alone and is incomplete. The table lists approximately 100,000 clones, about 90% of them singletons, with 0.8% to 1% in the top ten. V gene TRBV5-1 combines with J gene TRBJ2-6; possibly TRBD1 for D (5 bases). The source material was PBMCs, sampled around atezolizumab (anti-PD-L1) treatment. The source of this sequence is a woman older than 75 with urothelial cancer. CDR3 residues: CASSLGQGRTGANVLTF. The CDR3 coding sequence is TGCGCCAGCAGCTTGGGGCAGGGAAGAACTGGGGCCAACGTCCTGACTTTC.